The 17 T cell receptor beta chains below all came from one sample that was sequenced in a study of cytomegalovirus exposure and HLA in healthy donors. Both 60 Vbeta primers and 13 Jbeta primers went into the PCR. TCRdb keeps only in-frame clones here, not all; method: immunoSEQ multiplex PCR. Altogether around 70,000 clones are present, roughly 78% being singletons, with the ten largest covering 9.5% to 13%. The specimen was PBMCs. The source of these receptors is a woman in her thirties or forties in good health and CMV-seropositive.

This chain joins TRBV9 and TRBJ1-2, with D possibly TRBD1 on 6 matching bases. CDR1 and CDR2 (germline): SGDLS, YYNGEE. V was cut by 0 bases and J by 8 bases, with 23 bases left in between. The CDR3 consists of 17 residues. CDR3 in DNA: TGTGCCAGCAGCGTAGCTCCTCAACCCACAGGGTTGGGAGGCTACACCTTC. This gives the protein CASSVAPQPTGLGGYTF.

This sequence joins TRBV6-1 and TRBJ1-1; weak D call: TRBD1 (5 bases). V lost 5 bases to trimming and J lost 1 base, with 11 bases between them. The CDR3 extends over 14 amino acids. Germline V gene lookup returns CDR1 MNHNS and CDR2 SASEGT. The CDR3 protein is CASSILTANTEAFF. The CDR3 nucleotides are TGTGCCAGCAGTATCCTGACAGCGAACACTGAAGCTTTCTTT.

This sequence joins TRBV5-1 and TRBJ1-4; D uncertain. This CDR3 spans 13 amino acids. Trimming shortened V by 0 bases and J by 8 bases, and 8 bases separated the two germline ends. Germline V gene lookup returns CDR1 SGHRS and CDR2 YFSETQ. The CDR3 DNA is TGCGCCAGCAGCTTGGGCACACTAGAAAAACTGTTTTTT. Protein product: CASSLGTLEKLFF.

The V and J genes are TRBV5-1 and TRBJ2-5, with 11 bases identical to TRBD2. V lost 6 bases and J lost 5; bases outside the gene matches: 12. Germline loops: CDR1 SGHRS, CDR2 YFSETQ. CDR3 size: 16 residues. CDR3 sequence: CASTDPGTSGRETQYF. The CDR3 DNA sequence: TGCGCCAGCACAGACCCCGGGACTAGCGGCCGGGAGACCCAGTACTTC.

A single count supports this clone. The chain combines TRBV28 with TRBJ1-2; the D gene is possibly TRBD1 (6 bases). CDR1 and CDR2 (germline): MDHEN, SYDVKM. The CDR3 contains 15 residues. The V and J ends lost 6 bases and 1 base respectively, with 15 bases between them. CDR3 sequence reads: CASRLSGGLNYGYTF. The DNA of the CDR3 is TGTGCCAGCAGACTGTCGGGGGGCCTTAACTATGGCTACACCTTC.

By sample share, this clone is medium-sized. This CDR3 is CASSEPEAPEAFF. The CDR3 DNA follows: TGTGCCAGCAGTGAGCCCGAGGCCCCTGAAGCTTTCTTT. The chain links TRBV6-1 to TRBJ1-1; D remains unclear. This CDR3 has 13 amino acids. Trimming shortened V by 3 bases and J by 6 bases, and 11 bases separated the two germline ends. Germline V gene lookup returns CDR1 MNHNS and CDR2 SASEGT.

This clone was seen more than once but under ten times. J is TRBJ2-5 and V is TRBV19; the D is unclear. The CDR3 consists of 13 residues. Deletions cut 3 bases from V and 2 bases from J, with 7 bases between. From germline, CDR1 is LNHDA and CDR2 SQIVND (reference sequence). The DNA of the CDR3 is TGTGCCAGTAGTATGAATACACAAGAGACCCAGTACTTC. Its protein is CASSMNTQETQYF.

This sequence joins TRBV5-1 and TRBJ1-4; D not certain. The germline V gene encodes CDR1 SGHRS and CDR2 YFSETQ. Trimming cost V 5 bases and J 5 bases, with 10 bases left between them. The CDR3 is 13 amino acids. In DNA form, the CDR3 reads TGCGCCAGCAGGGTGGCGGGGAATGAAAAACTGTTTTTT. Amino acid sequence: CASRVAGNEKLFF. The full variable domain, with the rest looked up from reference TRBV5-1 and TRBJ1-4, is KAGVTQTPRYLIKTRGQQVTLSCSPISGHRSVSWYQQTPGQGLQFLFEYFSETQRNKGNFPGRFSGRQFSNSRSEMNVSTLELGDSALYLCASRVAGNEKLFFGSGTQLSVL.

This chain connects TRBV4-2 to TRBJ2-3, with 11 bases identical to TRBD2. The CDR3 sequence is 16 residues long. Trimming took 1 base from V and 6 from J; bases not matched to a gene: 6. Germline V CDR1 and CDR2: LGHNA, YNFKEQ. The CDR3 DNA is TGTGCCAGCAGCCAAGTTAGCGGGGGGGCGGGGGATACGCAGTATTTT. This translates into CASSQVSGGAGDTQYF.

V and J are TRBV25-1 and TRBJ2-5; a possible D gene is TRBD2 (6 bases). Germline CDR1 and CDR2: MGHDK and SYGVNS. This CDR3 is built from 13 residues. CDR3 region: CAACGAGQETQYF. CDR3 bases: TGTGCTGCCTGCGGGGCGGGGCAAGAGACCCAGTACTTC. Drawing the rest from reference TRBV25-1 and TRBJ2-5, the complete variable domain is EADIYQTPRYLVIGTGKKITLECSQTMGHDKMYWYQQDPGMELHLIHYSYGVNSTEKGDLSSESTVSRIRTEHFPLTLESARPSHTSQYLCAACGAGQETQYFGPGTRLLVL.

The CDR3 spells CASSRPTGTMTEKLFF. The CDR3, as DNA: TGCGCCAGCAGCCGTCCTACCGGGACAATGACTGAAAAACTGTTTTTT. The J gene is TRBJ1-4, the V gene TRBV4-1, with D possibly matching TRBD1 (6 bases). Germline CDR1 MGHRA, CDR2 YSYEKL. This CDR3 is built from 16 residues. V lost 4 bases, J lost 7 bases, and 19 bases lay in between.

The chain combines TRBV7-2 with TRBJ2-7; D unresolved. Germline CDR1 and CDR2: SGHTA and FQGNSA. This CDR3 is built from 14 residues. V was trimmed by 1 base and J by 3 bases, leaving 10 bases between them. The CDR3 DNA reads TGTGCCAGCAGCTTAGGTCCGCGGAACTACGAGCAGTACTTC. Its translation: CASSLGPRNYEQYF.

This clone showed up just a few times. V and J are TRBV6-4 and TRBJ2-2; D is perhaps TRBD2 (6 bases). Trimming stripped 3 bases from V and 1 base from J, with 6 bases between. Looked up from germline, CDR1 is MRHNA and CDR2 is SNTAGT. CDR3 size: 14 residues. The CDR3 DNA follows: TGTGCCAGCAGTGAGCGGGGGAACACCGGGGAGCTGTTTTTT. This sequence encodes CASSERGNTGELFF.

This clone has only a few counts. The V call is TRBV5-1, the J call TRBJ2-7; D is possibly TRBD2 (5 bases). CDR1 is SGHRS and CDR2 is YFSETQ in the germline V gene. The CDR3 spans 15 residues. Trimming cost V 0 bases and J 5 bases, with 15 bases left between them. CDR3 protein: CASSLAGRMMNEQYF. Written as DNA, the CDR3 is TGCGCCAGCAGCTTGGCGGGAAGGATGATGAACGAGCAGTACTTC.

The chain joins TRBV29-1 to TRBJ1-1; 11 bases fit TRBD1. Germline V CDR1 and CDR2: SQVTM, ANQGSEA. Unmatched junction bases numbered 7, after V lost 5 bases and J lost 5 bases. The CDR3 spans 14 residues. The CDR3 nucleotides are TGCAGCGTTTTGAGGGGACAGGGGGGGACTGAAGCTTTCTTT. This codes for CSVLRGQGGTEAFF.

The chain employs TRBV5-6 and TRBJ2-7; 12 bases are shared with TRBD2. Germline V CDR1 and CDR2: SGHDT, YYEEEE. The CDR3 loop spans 15 amino acids. V dropped 1 base and J dropped 2; count of bases not matched to a gene: 1. CDR3: CASSLTSGGTYEQYF. For the CDR3, the DNA is TGTGCCAGCAGCTTGACTAGCGGGGGGACCTACGAGCAGTACTTC.

The chain joins TRBV19 to TRBJ2-5, with 9 bases matching TRBD1. CDR3 length equals 16 residues. V shed 4 bases, J shed 5 bases, and the junction held 11 bases outside the gene matches. Germline lookup yields CDR1 LNHDA and CDR2 SQIVND (reference sequence). DNA for the CDR3: TGTGCCAGTAGTACCCGGACAGGGGCCAGCGGGGAGACCCAGTACTTC. Amino acids: CASSTRTGASGETQYF.